One sample yielded the 3 T cell receptor beta chains listed below, sequenced in a study of T cells in tuberculosis. Here immunoSEQ multiplex PCR was the method, and the copy in TCRdb shows in-frame clones only, minus some. In the table there are tens of thousands of clones, about 95% of which are singletons. Material: PBMCs. The source of these receptors is a donor between 10 and 29 years old with latent tuberculosis or without tuberculosis infection.

The V call is TRBV6-5, the J call TRBJ2-7; TRBD1 might be the D (5 bases). Germline loops: CDR1 MNHEY, CDR2 SVGAGI. V was pared by 2 bases and J by 2 bases, with 13 bases between. The CDR3 is made up of 15 amino acids. CDR3 DNA: TGTGCCAGCAGTTACGGGGCAGAAAAAACCTACGAGCAGTACTTC. This sequence encodes CASSYGAEKTYEQYF.

The genes are TRBV7-2 and TRBJ2-3; 11 positions agree with TRBD2. Trimming took 4 bases from V and 3 from J; bases not matched to a gene: 12. CDR3 length: 18 residues. CDR1 and CDR2 from the germline V gene are SGHTA and FQGNSA. The CDR3 sequence: CASSWPRLAGRVTDTQYF. CDR3 sequence (DNA): TGTGCCAGCAGCTGGCCCAGACTAGCGGGGCGTGTTACAGATACGCAGTATTTT. The full variable domain, in which reference TRBV7-2 and TRBJ2-3 provide the parts outside the CDR3, is GAGVSQSPSNKVTEKGKDVELRCDPISGHTALYWYRQSLGQGLEFLIYFQGNSAPDKSGLPSDRFSAERTGGSVSTLTIQRTQQEDSAVYLCASSWPRLAGRVTDTQYFGPGTRLTVL.

For the CDR3, the DNA is TGTGCCTGGAGTGTTCTTGGTGGACTTGAGCAGTTCTTC. The encoded protein is CAWSVLGGLEQFF. The chain carries TRBV30 and TRBJ2-1, with D maybe TRBD2 (5 bases). CDR1 and CDR2 (germline): GTSNPN, SVGIG (reference sequence). V was clipped by 0 bases and J by 9 bases, with 12 bases between them. CDR3 length equals 13 residues. The variable domain in full, with the rest retrieved from reference TRBV30 and TRBJ2-1, is SQTIHQWPATLVQPVGSPLSLECTVEGTSNPNLYWYRQAAGRGLQLLFYSVGIGQISSEVPQNLSASRPQDRQFILSSKKLLLSDSGFYLCAWSVLGGLEQFFGPGTRLTVL.